This T cell receptor beta chain was retrieved from a study of cytomegalovirus exposure and HLA in healthy donors. Study-wide background: The platform used for the 100 to 150 validation repertoires matched that of the 650 to 750 first-cohort repertoires, a later analysis reported. Notes on the study in general: The finding came from a later analysis; first-cohort TCR clusters tended to co-occur in the roughly 110 validation repertoires. It was reported that the classifier diagnosed cytomegalovirus status with high specificity and sensitivity in both the original and validation cohorts. Rare TCR sequences predominated, though certain public TCRs were found in many donors.

This table comes from immunoSEQ multiplex PCR, and its TCRdb copy is limited to in-frame clones, with some not included. The data hold roughly 330,000 clones, with around 90% observed a single time. The CDR3 runs 16 residues. The ends lost 0 bases at V and 5 bases at J; junction bases unmatched: 9. The germline gives CDR1 SGHRS, CDR2 YFSETQ. This clone appeared a single time. Its cognate antigen is unknown. The receptor's source is a woman aged 30 to 39 in good health and CMV-seropositive. This rearrangement joins TRBV5-1 to TRBJ2-7, with 9 bases identical to TRBD1. The sequenced sample consisted of PBMCs. The CDR3 here is CASSLEGQGQKDEQYF. Here the CDR3 DNA reads TGCGCCAGCAGCTTGGAGGGACAGGGCCAAAAAGACGAGCAGTACTTC.